These 29 T cell receptor beta chains were all obtained from the same sample, sequenced in a study of T-cell memory formation after mild COVID-19. TCRdb itself ran the 5' RACE reads through MiXCR, one entry per CDR3 protein. The sample holds about 210,000 distinct CDR3 sequences, around 25% seen once. The sample taken for sequencing was PBMCs or a T cell subset sorted from them (not recorded which). Receptor source: an adult woman who had mild COVID-19 (a few samples of this study predate the infection). Cell type and time point are not known.

The table lists this clonotype with a few counts. V and J are TRBV7-2 and TRBJ2-1; 11 nucleotides match TRBD2. The CDR3 is 19 amino acids. V lost 3 bases to trimming and J lost 0 bases; unmatched junction nucleotides: 10. The germline gives CDR1 SGHTA, CDR2 FQGNSA. The CDR3 spells CASSFGASGGRSSYNEQFF. As DNA, the CDR3 is TGTGCCAGCAGCTTCGGGGCTAGCGGGGGGCGTAGCTCCTACAATGAGCAGTTCTTC.

The CDR3 loop is CASSLEGGGSTDTQYF. The DNA of the CDR3 is TGTGCCAGCAGCTTAGAAGGTGGCGGGAGCACAGATACGCAGTATTTT. The chain has TRBV11-2 and TRBJ2-3; a weak D match, TRBD2 (5 bases). The CDR3 is 16 residues long. Trimming shortened V by 0 bases and J by 0 bases, and 10 bases separated the two germline ends. Germline V gives CDR1 SGHAT, CDR2 FQNNGV.

The table lists this clonotype with a few counts. The V and J genes are TRBV29-1 and TRBJ2-1, with D maybe TRBD2 (6 bases). From germline, CDR1 is SQVTM and CDR2 ANQGSEA. V was clipped by 5 bases and J by 4 bases, with 15 bases between them. CDR3 length: 14 residues. The CDR3 DNA is TGCAGCGTTAGATGGGACTTTGCGTACAATGAGCAGTTCTTC. Translating it yields CSVRWDFAYNEQFF.

The chain uses TRBV9 and TRBJ2-3, with 10 bases aligning to TRBD2. The CDR3 is 15 amino acids. Losses at the gene ends were 4 bases for V and 6 bases for J; bases not matched to a gene: 8. Germline CDR1 reads SGDLS; CDR2 reads YYNGEE. In nucleotides, the CDR3 is TGTGCCAGCAGCCTCAGCGGGGGGGAGGATGATACGCAGTATTTT. Translation gives CASSLSGGEDDTQYF.

The chain is built from TRBV2 and TRBJ2-7; 8 bases align to TRBD2. The junction had 11 bases not matched to a gene; V was cut back by 7 bases and J by 6 bases. Per germline, CDR1 SNHLY and CDR2 FYNNEI. The CDR3 contains 14 residues. CDR3 region: CASNSGTRDREQYF. CDR3 bases: TGTGCCAGCAACTCCGGGACTAGAGATCGCGAGCAGTACTTC.

The gene calls are TRBV7-6 and TRBJ2-1; TRBD2 matches at 9 bases. The CDR3 totals 17 residues. The trim removed 4 bases at V and 0 bases at J, leaving 7 bases unmatched. CDR1 is SGHVS, CDR2 FNYEAQ, per germline. The chain's CDR3 is CASSSQAGGYSYNEQFF. The CDR3 bases are TGTGCCAGCAGCTCTCAAGCGGGGGGATACTCCTACAATGAGCAGTTCTTC.

The V and J genes are TRBV29-1 and TRBJ2-3, with a tentative D call TRBD1 (6 bases). The CDR3 runs 15 residues. Germline V gene sequence: CDR1 SQVTM, CDR2 ANQGSEA. The V gene lost 2 bases and the J gene lost 4 bases, with 16 bases spanning the gap. CDR3 sequence: CSVESPQGIADTQYF. The CDR3 bases are TGCAGCGTTGAAAGCCCACAGGGAATTGCAGATACGCAGTATTTT.

In its sample, this clonotype was seen a few times. This chain links TRBV5-6 with TRBJ1-2, with 9 nucleotides matching TRBD1. Per germline, CDR1 SGHDT and CDR2 YYEEEE. V trimming: 4 bases; J trimming: 7 bases; junction bases outside the gene matches: 11. CDR3 size: 15 residues. This CDR3 is CASSPGTGLGFGYTF. CDR3 DNA sequence: TGTGCCAGCAGCCCGGGGACAGGGTTAGGGTTTGGCTACACCTTC.

This chain links TRBV5-1 with TRBJ1-2, with 8 positions matching TRBD1. Looked up from germline, CDR1 is SGHRS and CDR2 is YFSETQ. The CDR3 extends over 14 amino acids. The trim removed 1 base at V and 3 bases at J, leaving 2 bases unmatched. CDR3 DNA: TGCGCCAGCAGCTTGACGACAGGGGACTATGGCTACACCTTC. Translating it yields CASSLTTGDYGYTF.

The genes are TRBV5-1 and TRBJ2-6, with TRBD1 as a possible D gene (5 bases). The CDR3 is 16 amino acids. CDR1 is SGHRS and CDR2 is YFSETQ in the germline V gene. Trimming shortened V by 4 bases and J by 0 bases, and 11 bases separated the two germline ends. The CDR3 protein is CASSPHGHSGANVLTF. The CDR3 DNA sequence: TGCGCCAGCAGCCCACACGGACACTCTGGGGCCAACGTCCTGACTTTC.

This clonotype was counted only a few times. This chain links TRBV5-1 with TRBJ2-4; 7 bases fit TRBD1. In germline, CDR1 is SGHRS, CDR2 YFSETQ. Trimming took 4 bases from V and 0 from J; bases not matched to a gene: 10. This CDR3 region has 17 residues. The CDR3 region is CASSPSRDSAAKNIQYF. The CDR3 bases are TGCGCCAGCAGCCCCTCCCGGGACAGCGCAGCCAAAAACATTCAGTACTTC.

V and J are TRBV27 and TRBJ2-3; TRBD1 agrees at 9 bases. This CDR3 has 15 residues. Germline lookup yields CDR1 MNHEY and CDR2 SMNVEV (reference sequence). The V and J ends lost 4 bases and 0 bases, in that order; junction bases with no gene match: 2. This chain's CDR3 is CASSYGTGSTDTQYF. CDR3 bases: TGTGCCAGCAGTTACGGGACAGGGAGCACAGATACGCAGTATTTT.

This clonotype was observed a few times. The gene calls are TRBV29-1 and TRBJ2-7; D might be TRBD2 (6 bases). The germline gives CDR1 SQVTM, CDR2 ANQGSEA. The CDR3 runs 17 residues. V shed 6 bases and J shed 5 bases, with 29 bases lying between them. Here the CDR3 DNA reads TGCAGCGTCTCACACCGGCTTCGGAGGGAACCGGGCCACGAGCAGTACTTC. It encodes CSVSHRLRREPGHEQYF.

This clonotype has just a few counts. The chain employs TRBV7-6 and TRBJ2-7; no definite D call. V was pared by 2 bases and J by 2 bases, with 22 bases between. Germline-derived CDR1 and CDR2 are SGHVS and FNYEAQ. The CDR3 runs to 18 residues. CDR3 in amino acids: CASSLYHAHDGVPYEQYF. The CDR3 nucleotides read TGTGCCAGCAGCTTATACCACGCCCACGATGGGGTACCCTACGAGCAGTACTTC.

V gene TRBV14 combines with J gene TRBJ2-1; D not certain. CDR3 length: 12 amino acids. The V and J ends lost 4 bases and 3 bases respectively, with 4 bases between them. The germline CDR1 and CDR2 sequences are SGHDN and FVKESK. The CDR3 reads CASSLHYNEQFF. The CDR3 DNA sequence: TGTGCCAGCAGCCTTCACTACAATGAGCAGTTCTTC. Together with reference TRBV14 and TRBJ2-1, the CDR3 gives the full variable domain: EAGVTQFPSHSVIEKGQTVTLRCDPISGHDNLYWYRRVMGKEIKFLLHFVKESKQDESGMPNNRFLAERTGGTYSTLKVQPAELEDSGVYFCASSLHYNEQFFGPGTRLTVL.

The CDR3 sequence is CASSYSRGAGTGELFF. CDR3 sequence (DNA): TGTGCCAGCAGTTACTCCAGGGGGGCCGGCACCGGGGAGCTGTTTTTT. The J gene is TRBJ2-2, the V gene TRBV6-5; D possibly corresponds to TRBD1 (7 bases). Trimming left V 0 bases short and J 4 bases short, with 12 bases between. CDR3 length: 16 residues. Looked up from germline, CDR1 is MNHEY and CDR2 is SVGAGI.

This clonotype was counted between two and nine times. The chain recombines TRBV18 with TRBJ2-3; D not resolved. Germline V gene lookup returns CDR1 KGHSH and CDR2 LQKENI. This CDR3 has 17 residues. With 0 bases removed from V and 0 bases from J, the gap between germline ends came to 13 bases. CDR3 coding DNA: TGTGCCAGCTCACCACCGACGGGCGGAGCTAGCACAGATACGCAGTATTTT. Translation: CASSPPTGGASTDTQYF.

The rearrangement joins TRBV20-1 to TRBJ1-3; 9 positions agree with TRBD1. CDR1 DFQATT and CDR2 SNEGSKA come from the germline V gene (reference sequence). The CDR3 totals 13 residues. V was pared by 7 bases and J by 5 bases, with 6 bases of the junction left unmatched. CDR3 sequence (DNA): TGCAGTGTCCCGGGACAGGGTAGAAACACCATATATTTT. This translates into CSVPGQGRNTIYF.

The chain employs TRBV20-1 and TRBJ2-1; either TRBD1 or TRBD2 may supply D (5 bases each). CDR3 length equals 13 residues. V lost 5 bases and J 9 bases, leaving 17 bases between the germline ends. The germline V gene has CDR1 DFQATT and CDR2 SNEGSKA (reference sequence). The CDR3 sequence is CSASMGPRLEQFF. The DNA for the CDR3 is TGCAGTGCTTCGATGGGACCCCGACTTGAGCAGTTCTTC.

The V gene is TRBV24-1, the J gene TRBJ2-1; perhaps TRBD2 as D (5 bases). The V gene lost 9 bases and the J gene lost 9 bases, with 14 bases spanning the gap. Germline values: CDR1 KGHDR, CDR2 SFDVKD. CDR3 length equals 12 residues. The CDR3 spells CATSRGVGEQFF. CDR3 in DNA: TGTGCCACCTCACGGGGAGTCGGTGAGCAGTTCTTC.

The table lists this clonotype with a few counts. The chain couples TRBV18 to TRBJ2-3, with TRBD1 identical over 9 bases. Trimming cost V 4 bases and J 0 bases; bases outside gene matches: 11. CDR1 and CDR2 from the germline V gene are KGHSH and LQKENI. This CDR3 region has 18 residues. The CDR3 nucleotides read TGTGCCAGCTCACGATCGGGACAGGGCTCTCTCAGCACAGATACGCAGTATTTT. This translates into CASSRSGQGSLSTDTQYF.

The rearrangement uses TRBV20-1 and TRBJ1-6; the D is unclear. Trimming removed 3 bases from V and 7 bases from J, with 10 bases in between. The CDR3 contains 13 residues. Per germline, CDR1 DFQATT and CDR2 SNEGSKA (reference sequence). Here the CDR3 DNA reads TGCAGTGCTAGGGAACAGAAAAATTCACCCCTCCACTTT. Translation gives CSAREQKNSPLHF.

This clonotype was seen a handful of times. V is TRBV27 and J is TRBJ2-7; no reliable D call. V lost 0 bases and J 0 bases, leaving 3 bases between the germline ends. Germline-derived CDR1 and CDR2 are MNHEY and SMNVEV (reference sequence). The CDR3 runs to 13 residues. The CDR3 sequence: CASSLSRSYEQYF. The CDR3 bases are TGTGCCAGCAGTTTATCGCGCTCCTACGAGCAGTACTTC.

Only one count was recorded for this clonotype. The genes are TRBV4-2 and TRBJ2-4, with 8 positions matching TRBD1. V gave up 0 bases and J gave up 1 base; unmatched junction bases: 5. Germline V CDR1 and CDR2: LGHNA, YNFKEQ. This CDR3 comprises 17 residues. CDR3 DNA: TGTGCCAGCAGCCAAGATTGGAGGACAGGGGCCAAAAACATTCAGTACTTC. This encodes CASSQDWRTGAKNIQYF.

This clonotype was seen only a few times. The CDR3 coding sequence is TGTGCCAGCAGAGAGACAAGCCTCTCCTACAATGAGCAGTTCTTC. Residues: CASRETSLSYNEQFF. The rearrangement joins TRBV6-1 to TRBJ2-1, with D uncertain. The germline V gene has CDR1 MNHNS and CDR2 SASEGT. Trimming took off 6 bases at V and 0 bases at J, with 12 bases between the two ends. This CDR3 spans 15 amino acids.

The V call is TRBV7-6, the J call TRBJ1-3; TRBD1 agrees at 7 bases. Germline CDR1 reads SGHVS; CDR2 reads FNYEAQ. The CDR3 is 15 amino acids. V was pared by 5 bases and J by 0 bases, with 4 bases of the junction left unmatched. The CDR3 reads CASSRDSHSGNTIYF. CDR3 DNA sequence: TGTGCCAGCAGCCGGGACAGCCACTCTGGAAACACCATATATTTT.

The chain combines TRBV4-3 with TRBJ2-7; 12 nucleotides match TRBD2. The CDR3 sequence is 15 residues long. Germline V gene lookup returns CDR1 LGHNA and CDR2 YSLEER. V dropped 5 bases and J dropped 1; count of bases not matched to a gene: 3. DNA of the CDR3: TGCGCCAGCAGCGAAGGACTAGCGGGGTCCTACGAGCAGTACTTC. This sequence encodes CASSEGLAGSYEQYF.

This clonotype was counted between two and nine times. The rearrangement joins TRBV7-3 to TRBJ2-3; a weak D match, TRBD2 (7 bases). The CDR3 loop spans 16 amino acids. V shed 4 bases and J shed 4 bases, with 18 bases lying between them. CDR1 is SGHTA and CDR2 is FQGTGA in the germline V gene. The chain's CDR3 is CASSYREGAAADTQYF. The CDR3 nucleotides read TGTGCCAGCAGCTACAGGGAGGGAGCGGCGGCAGATACGCAGTATTTT.

This clonotype was seen more than once but under ten times. This chain joins TRBV15 and TRBJ1-5; no clear D gene. Germline V CDR1 and CDR2: LNHNV, YYDKDF (reference sequence). V shed 0 bases and J shed 7 bases, with 13 bases lying between them. This CDR3 has 15 amino acids. The CDR3 coding sequence is TGTGCCACCAGCAGAGAGGGAGCAGTAGGGCAGCCCCAGCATTTT. Its translation: CATSREGAVGQPQHF.